The 10 T cell receptor beta chains below come from one sample, sequenced in a study of blood T cell repertoires in COVID-19. Clones were read by immunoSEQ multiplex PCR, and TCRdb kept only the in-frame ones, dropping some. The data contain around 450,000 clones, around 88% of them singletons. Sequencing used peripheral blood. These receptors originate from a woman aged 25 to 39 with acute or convalescent COVID-19.

CDR3 nucleotide sequence: TGTGCCAGCAGCACGCTCATGAGCCGAGGGAACTATGGCTACACCTTC. As protein: CASSTLMSRGNYGYTF. The gene calls are TRBV27 and TRBJ1-2; unclear D gene. This CDR3 is 16 amino acids long. Germline V gene sequence: CDR1 MNHEY, CDR2 SMNVEV (reference sequence). Trimming left V 6 bases short and J 2 bases short, with 19 bases between.

The V gene is TRBV24-1, the J gene TRBJ2-2; 8 bases align to TRBD2. CDR3 length: 16 residues. J gave up 2 bases and V 4 bases, and 5 bases lay outside the gene matches. CDR1 and CDR2 from the germline V gene are KGHDR and SFDVKD. CDR3 coding DNA: TGTGCCACCAGTGACCCAGCGGGGGCCAACACCGGGGAGCTGTTTTTT. Translated: CATSDPAGANTGELFF.

The chain is built from TRBV7-6 and TRBJ1-2; no clear D. Germline CDR1 SGHVS, CDR2 FNYEAQ. V lost 1 base to trimming and J lost 4 bases, with 10 bases between them. This CDR3 region has 14 residues. The CDR3 sequence is CASSLGVGAYGYTF. The CDR3 DNA is TGTGCCAGCAGCTTAGGTGTGGGCGCCTATGGCTACACCTTC.

This chain connects TRBV5-4 to TRBJ1-1; 7 positions match TRBD1. The trim removed 4 bases at V and 0 bases at J, leaving 9 bases unmatched. This CDR3 is 16 amino acids long. Germline V lookup: CDR1 SGHNT, CDR2 YYREEE (reference sequence). In DNA, the CDR3 is TGTGCCAGCAGCCCCCCACAGGGGCTTATGAACACTGAAGCTTTCTTT. Translation: CASSPPQGLMNTEAFF.

The chain couples TRBV15 to TRBJ2-5; 8 positions match TRBD2. The J segment lost 5 bases and the V segment lost 3 bases, leaving 11 bases of the junction unmatched. This CDR3 spans 16 amino acids. Germline V lookup: CDR1 LNHNV, CDR2 YYDKDF (reference sequence). The CDR3 loop is CATSSRSSGLRETQYF. CDR3 nucleotides: TGTGCCACCAGCAGTAGGTCTAGCGGGCTGAGGGAGACCCAGTACTTC.

This chain links TRBV6-2 or TRBV6-3 with TRBJ2-5; D tentatively reads TRBD1 or TRBD2 (5 bases each). This CDR3 has 12 residues. V was cut by 6 bases and J by 5 bases, with 10 bases left in between. CDR1 is MNHEY and CDR2 is SVGEGT in the germline V gene. DNA for the CDR3: TGTGCCAGCAGCGGGGCCGGTGAGACCCAGTACTTC. It encodes CASSGAGETQYF.

The V and J genes are TRBV6-5 and TRBJ2-5; 10 nucleotides align to TRBD2. V shed 4 bases, J shed 4 bases, and the junction held 9 bases outside the gene matches. There are 16 residues in the CDR3. Germline V lookup: CDR1 MNHEY, CDR2 SVGAGI. This CDR3 reads CASSSNLAGVIETQYF. CDR3 nucleotide sequence: TGTGCCAGCAGTTCGAACCTAGCGGGGGTGATAGAGACCCAGTACTTC.

The chain recombines TRBV3-1 (or the pseudogene TRBV3-2) with TRBJ1-1; D is unclear. The CDR3 length is 13 residues. The germline V gene encodes CDR1 LGHDT and CDR2 YNNKEL (reference sequence). V was shortened by 1 base and J by 5 bases, with 8 bases between the two germline ends. The chain's CDR3 is CASSQAKWTEAFF. The CDR3 nucleotides read TGTGCCAGCAGCCAAGCTAAGTGGACTGAAGCTTTCTTT.

This clone was observed a handful of times. V gene TRBV5-1 combines with J gene TRBJ1-1; no clear D. Trimming left V 2 bases short and J 4 bases short, with 15 bases between. Germline V gene data show CDR1 as SGHRS and CDR2 as YFSETQ. This CDR3 spans 15 amino acids. DNA for the CDR3: TGCGCCAGCAGCTTTGGCCACGGGGTGGGCACTGAAGCTTTCTTT. Amino acid sequence: CASSFGHGVGTEAFF.

This chain joins TRBV29-1 and TRBJ1-2; D might be TRBD1 (5 bases). There are 13 residues in the CDR3. Between the trimmed V and J ends, which lost 7 bases and 1 base, there was a span of 13 bases. Germline CDR1 SQVTM, CDR2 ANQGSEA. CDR3 in amino acids: CSAFFGGNYGYTF. The CDR3 nucleotides are TGCAGCGCATTCTTCGGGGGTAACTATGGCTACACCTTC.